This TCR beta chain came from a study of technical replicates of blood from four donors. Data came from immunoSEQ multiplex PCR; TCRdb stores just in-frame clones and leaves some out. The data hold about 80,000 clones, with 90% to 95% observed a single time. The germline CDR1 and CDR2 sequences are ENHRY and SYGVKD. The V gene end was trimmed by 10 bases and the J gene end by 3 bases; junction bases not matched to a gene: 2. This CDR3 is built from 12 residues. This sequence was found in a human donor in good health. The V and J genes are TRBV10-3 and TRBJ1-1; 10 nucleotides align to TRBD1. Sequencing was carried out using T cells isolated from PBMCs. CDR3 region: CATGTGDTEAFF. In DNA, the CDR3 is TGTGCCACGGGGACAGGGGACACTGAAGCTTTCTTT.